This T cell receptor beta chain was sequenced in a study of cytomegalovirus exposure and HLA in healthy donors. Regarding the study as a whole: Later on, analysis showed that most CMV-associated TCR beta chains appeared to be HLA-restricted.

On this clone: Antigen: not known.

Each of the donors was a healthy bone marrow donor. The CDR3 length is 15 residues. The germline V gene encodes CDR1 LNHDA and CDR2 SQIVND (reference sequence). V was pared by 4 bases and J by 3 bases, with 5 bases of the junction left unmatched. The PCR contained 60 Vbeta and 13 Jbeta primers. Assay used: immunoSEQ multiplex PCR; TCRdb lists only in-frame clones, some missing. Of some 100,000 clones in the sample, about 80% are singletons; the top ten hold more than 2.5%. This TCR was sampled from a male donor in good health and CMV-seropositive. This sequence joins TRBV19 and TRBJ1-3; TRBD1 agrees at 8 bases. Material for sequencing was PBMCs. CDR3 nucleotide sequence: TGTGCCAGTAGTACAGGGGGCTCGTTTGGAAACACCATATATTTT. Its protein product is CASSTGGSFGNTIYF.